Given below is one T cell receptor (beta chain) in context. The record originates from a study of blood T cell repertoires in COVID-19. For the study at large: Donors in the United States, Italy and Spain gave samples during acute or convalescent COVID-19. Sources were T cells, B-cell-depleted T cells, or PBMCs; the material itself was cDNA or gDNA.

In the original analysis: Amplified reference gene primers provided the basis for estimating nucleated cell counts. Method: immunoSEQ multiplex PCR; TCRdb's copy keeps in-frame clones and lacks some. V, J and clone size reflect that table, while D and trimming were determined from the DNA. The sample lists 100,000 to 120,000 clones, around 82% seen once, with more than 15% in the top ten. From germline, CDR1 is LGHNA and CDR2 YSLEER. This CDR3 is built from 15 residues. The V segment lost 2 bases and the J segment 4 bases; nucleotides outside the gene matches: 5. Sample: peripheral blood. This clonotype was sampled from a woman aged 60-70 years with acute or convalescent COVID-19. The V and J genes are TRBV4-3 and TRBJ1-2; TRBD1 matches 9 bases. CDR3 nucleotides: TGCGCCAGCAGCCAAACACAGGGGGCTTCCTATGGCTACACCTTC. It encodes CASSQTQGASYGYTF.